The present TCR beta chain was sequenced within a study of identical twins (dated by TCRdb to 2015 to 2016). About the investigation overall: The study deep-sequenced TCR alpha and beta repertoires from monozygotic twins, unrelated adults of various ages and cord blood to test whether fetal clonotypes persist. To rule out contamination, the twin experiments were replicated at different times with different library preparation protocols. General study outcomes and caveats: Excess twin sharing in beta out-of-frame sequences was weaker because fewer shared sequences lowered the signal-to-noise ratio. Invariant T cells such as MAIT and iNKT could partly confound zero-insertion analyses, although diverse VJ usage argued against such confounding for most clonotypes. Because the same donors could not be followed over many years, the conclusions relied on cross-sectional statistical analysis. Fewer insertions were carried by abundant cord blood beta clonotypes, a similar but weaker trend appeared in young adult naive repertoires, and no such trend appeared in memory repertoires. Out-of-frame TCR alpha sharing in monozygotic twins was systematically underestimated by recombination models, whereas sharing between unrelated individuals was in agreement with the recombination models. Out-of-frame TCR alpha sequences shared between twins showed an excess of low generation-probability sequences compared with coincidental sharing between unrelated individuals.

CDR1 and CDR2 are read off the germline V gene as MNHEY and SVGEGT. Trimming costs V 9 bases and J 7 bases, and their ends lie 13 bases apart. From its cysteine to its phenylalanine, the CDR3 spans 12 amino acids. The only DNA kept is the CDR3, 36 bases in frame from the first base. As for this clonotype: What this receptor recognizes is not known. The record has no base qualities; no much larger clone is one base away.

Only healthy Caucasian donors were included. Three pairs of female monozygotic twins, all aged roughly 18 to 29 years, were included in the twin cohort. CD4+ and CD8+ T cell populations were isolated with positive isolation kits from Invitrogen. The receptor library was made with 5' RACE. The data were produced on an Illumina HiSeq 2000. A universal primer binding site was introduced by template switching, and a unique molecular identifier was present in the final cDNA, enabling accurate counting of TCR cDNA molecules. First-strand cDNA for TCR alpha and beta chains was synthesized from specific primers in the conserved constant-segment region. To control for contamination, each cDNA library was double barcoded with a SMART-Mk sample barcode plus Illumina barcodes. TruSeq adapter sequences along with Illumina sample barcodes were introduced in two successive PCR steps. TCR alpha and beta cDNA libraries were sequenced on the Illumina HiSeq platform with custom primers. As for how the authors treated the data: MiGEC was used to process raw reads and extract unique molecular identifiers, and MiXCR was used to find CDR3 positions. Recombination models were inferred per individual with the repgenHMM and IGoR tools using an EM algorithm. Shared clonotypes were analyzed with the tcR package in R, and sharing was normalized by the product of cloneset sizes. To study raw recombination free of thymic and clonal selection effects, out-of-frame nonproductive sequences were analyzed. Using fastp trimming at Q25 and MiXCR clonotype assembly, TCRdb reanalyzed the public sequencing data and kept in-frame beta chains. Each CDR3 protein gets just one entry, which takes the most common genes and DNA from the rows behind it. The V and J calls, along with clone size, are taken from TCRdb and not from the paper's own processing. Within this sample are about 520,000 distinct CDR3 sequences, with around 20% of them counted one time only. Clones ranked in the top ten supply around 1% of the sample.

Another study also made use of these data, one on T cells expressing NK-cell markers. The second paper further reports: Three sorted T-cell subsets (CD3+CD56+NKG2C+, CD3+CD56+NKG2C- and CD3+CD56-NKG2C+) from 7 to 9 donors had their TCR beta-chain repertoires profiled. Seven of the eight sequenced donors were HCMV-seropositive and one was HCMV-seronegative. To restrict sorting to alphabetaTCR-expressing T cells, an anti-gammadeltaTCR antibody was added in several experiments. In several donors, the dominant CD3+CD56+NKG2C+ clonotypes were among the top 10 CD8+ clonotypes and accounted for roughly 1.0-7.5% of CD8+ T cells. Those dominant clonotypes were again the most abundant among CD3+CD56-NKG2C+ cells in several donors, at about 25-60.1%. Whether the expanded NKG2C-expressing T cell clones were specific for HCMV antigens remained unclear. Randomly selected healthy volunteers, three men and five women, were used as the eight sequenced donors. HCMV-specific IgG was detected in serum with a commercial ELISA kit to determine HCMV serostatus. MIGEC was used to demultiplex reads and group reads by UMI, and MiTCR was used to assemble and quantify clonotypes. To remove erroneous sequences, TCR cDNA sequences were retained only when supported by two or more reads. Downstream repertoire analysis used the tcR package, and clonotypes were matched across fractions by CDR3 nucleotide sequence plus V segment. VDJmatch was used to annotate antigen specificity against VDJdb, with one amino acid substitution in CDR3 permitted.

The receptor chain draws on TRBV6-2 or TRBV6-3 and TRBJ1-5; the D gene assignment is ambiguous. Sequencing was done on a sample of CD4+ T cells sorted from blood. This TCR was sampled from a woman aged 18-29 years in good health. The sequence in DNA is TGTGCCAGTCGCCGGGGTGGCCAGCCCCAGCATTTT. This gives the protein CASRRGGQPQHF.